This T cell receptor beta chain was obtained from a study of regulatory T cells in long-lasting Graves disease. Study information: Antithyroid drugs had been taken under 3 months by newly diagnosed Graves' patients.

Time point in this sample: newly diagnosed GD, antithyroid drugs for less than 3 months. RNA isolated from PBMCs was used to make the TCR library. Relying on iRepertoire HTBI primers and Arm-PCR of CDR3 regions, the team built TCR beta libraries. MiXCR was run by TCRdb on the multiplex PCR reads, yielding one entry per CDR3 protein. The table records 550,000 to 700,000 distinct CDR3 sequences, more than 15% of them present only once. This clonotype was seen ten or more times. This CDR3 region has 13 residues. V was cut by 5 bases and J by 6 bases, with 11 bases left in between. Looked up from germline, CDR1 is MDHEN and CDR2 is SYDVKM. The same sample was also studied in work on T cells in Graves' hyperthyroidism and ophthalmopathy. That work adds: First-round RT-PCR of the TCR CDR3 relied on the HTBI primer set. The model made its ophthalmopathy prediction, and onset followed a median approximately 7 months later.

Sequencing used peripheral blood mononuclear cells (PBMCs), obtained at new diagnosis, from a patient treated with antithyroid drugs. V and J are TRBV28 and TRBJ1-5, with D unclear. The TCR originated in a man aged 18 to 30 with Graves disease. The CDR3 DNA sequence: TGTGCCAGCAGTGCCGTGGGCACTCAGCCCCAGCATTTT. Its translation is CASSAVGTQPQHF.